A selection of T cell receptor beta chains follows, all from one sample in a study of human T cells and chemical hapten exposure. TCRdb passed the RACE reads through MiXCR, listing each CDR3 protein once. The sample has roughly 50,000 distinct CDR3 sequences; roughly 9.8% are singletons. The sample was whole blood, taken in connection with sensitization to the hapten diphenylcyclopropenone (DPC). The receptors come from a man aged 35-49 years with alopecia areata. Some clones in this sample may be carry-over from other donors' samples. CDR3s leave out the opening cysteine and the closing phenylalanine or tryptophan.

J gene,V gene,CDR3 protein
TRBJ1-2,TRBV20-1,SARDDRGIGYT
TRBJ2-7,TRBV7-2,ASSAGRGSSYEQY
TRBJ2-3,TRBV2,ASRLTGGTTDTQY
TRBJ1-1,TRBV12-3/TRBV12-4,ASSLGHQNTEAF
TRBJ2-3,TRBV19,ASRVTDTQY
TRBJ1-1,TRBV6-5,ASRMTGSMNTEAF
TRBJ1-5,TRBV12-3/TRBV12-4,ASSSQGWVSSNQPQH
TRBJ2-1,TRBV5-1,ASSLGQGSYNEQF
TRBJ1-5,TRBV12-3/TRBV12-4,ASRDSLQSHQPQH
TRBJ2-2,TRBV7-2,ASSLEGPNTGELF
TRBJ2-6,TRBV28,ASSFSGANVLT
TRBJ1-4,TRBV7-9,ASSLIQGSNEKLF
TRBJ2-1,TRBV11-2,ASSLENEQF
TRBJ1-2,TRBV12-3/TRBV12-4,ASSFQGLYGYT
TRBJ2-2,TRBV2,ASRRQGSTGELF
TRBJ1-5,TRBV28,ASSLGNQPQH
TRBJ2-3,TRBV2,ASGTGWGDTQY
TRBJ2-7,TRBV28,ASSPGLAGVYEQY
TRBJ2-3,TRBV2,ASSDPGDTDTQY
TRBJ2-1,TRBV20-1,SARSGPRTHNEQF
TRBJ1-4,TRBV20-1,STLRATNEKLF
TRBJ2-5,TRBV5-6,ASSLHPVSETQY
TRBJ2-3,TRBV28,ASSPGTDHTDTQY
TRBJ1-6,TRBV14,ASSQHPAPREALH
TRBJ2-7,TRBV6-2/TRBV6-3,ASSSRQGMTYEQY
TRBJ1-6,TRBV18,ASSPKDRGRNSPLH
TRBJ2-3,TRBV27,ASRLGLAGARTDTQY
TRBJ2-5,TRBV6-1,ASNFRDGPTTQY
TRBJ1-3,TRBV5-6,ASSSPGDSENTIY